This TCR beta chain was documented in a study of T cells in localized non-small cell lung cancer. As for this clone: Antigen unknown.

The CDR3 is 14 residues long. Germline assignment: CDR1 MNHEY and CDR2 SMNVEV (reference sequence). V lost 5 bases, J lost 4 bases, and 7 bases stayed unmatched. The repertoire was sequenced with immunoSEQ multiplex PCR; TCRdb's copy has only in-frame clones and lacks some. Of nearly 40,000 clones listed, approximately 86% are singletons. Study-wide findings and caveats: Median approximately 61 top-100 tumor clones were shared with paired adjacent lung. Sequencing was limited to one tumor region, leaving the possibility of heterogeneity open. Uninvolved nearby lung showed the greatest T cell clonality, exceeding that found in tumor. There was an association of higher blood T cell density with longer overall survival.

Sequencing was performed on peripheral blood, taken before any cancer treatment. This TCR derives from a man aged 18-55 years with stage I lung adenocarcinoma. The gene calls are TRBV27 and TRBJ1-2; 7 positions match TRBD1. CDR3 in amino acids: CASSPQGMGYGYTF. CDR3 nucleotides: TGTGCCAGCAGTCCACAGGGGATGGGCTATGGCTACACCTTC.